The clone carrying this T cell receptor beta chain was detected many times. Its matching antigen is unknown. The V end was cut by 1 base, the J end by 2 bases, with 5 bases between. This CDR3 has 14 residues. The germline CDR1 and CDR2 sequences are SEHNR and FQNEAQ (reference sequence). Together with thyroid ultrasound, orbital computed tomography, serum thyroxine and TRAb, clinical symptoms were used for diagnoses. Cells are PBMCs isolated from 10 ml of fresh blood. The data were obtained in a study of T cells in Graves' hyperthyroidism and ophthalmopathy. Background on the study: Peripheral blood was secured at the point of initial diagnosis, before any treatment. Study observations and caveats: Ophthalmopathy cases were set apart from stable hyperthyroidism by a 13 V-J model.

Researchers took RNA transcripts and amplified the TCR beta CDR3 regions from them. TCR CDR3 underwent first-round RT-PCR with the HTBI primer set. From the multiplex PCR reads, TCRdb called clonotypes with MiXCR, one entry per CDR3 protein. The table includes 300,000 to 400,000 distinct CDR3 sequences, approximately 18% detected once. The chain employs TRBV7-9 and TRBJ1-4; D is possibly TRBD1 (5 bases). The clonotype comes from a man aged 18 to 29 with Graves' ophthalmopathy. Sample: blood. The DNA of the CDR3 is TGTGCCAGCAGCTTAGGACAGACTAATGAAAAACTGTTTTTT. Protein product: CASSLGQTNEKLFF.